The following is a TCR beta chain sequence with its context. Random hexamers were used to reverse transcribe roughly 0.5 to 1 ug of RNA. A multiplex approach, immunoSEQ multiplex PCR, amplified TCR beta CDR3 across 54 Vbeta and 13 Jbeta. TCRdb passed the immunoSEQ multiplex PCR reads through MiXCR, listing each CDR3 protein once. The sample consists of 150,000 to 190,000 distinct CDR3 sequences, about 95% of them appearing once. The study sequenced TCR beta in blood CD8+ and CD4+ T cells. Isolation of CD8+ and CD4+ T cells was performed negatively, whereas enrichment of TEMRA cells was done by FACS. CDR3 length: 15 residues. Trimming removed 3 bases at V and 4 bases at J, with 13 bases between. Germline CDR1 reads MGHDK; CDR2 reads SYGVNS. The data originate from a study of CD8 T cells in Susac syndrome.

This clonotype originated in a human donor with multiple sclerosis. The chain has TRBV25-1 and TRBJ2-1; perhaps D is TRBD1 or TRBD2 (5 bases each). The sequenced sample consisted of CD8+ T cells from PBMCs. The CDR3 DNA follows: TGTGCCAGCAGTGACCGGGGACGGCCTTACAATGAGCAGTTCTTC. This translates into CASSDRGRPYNEQFF.